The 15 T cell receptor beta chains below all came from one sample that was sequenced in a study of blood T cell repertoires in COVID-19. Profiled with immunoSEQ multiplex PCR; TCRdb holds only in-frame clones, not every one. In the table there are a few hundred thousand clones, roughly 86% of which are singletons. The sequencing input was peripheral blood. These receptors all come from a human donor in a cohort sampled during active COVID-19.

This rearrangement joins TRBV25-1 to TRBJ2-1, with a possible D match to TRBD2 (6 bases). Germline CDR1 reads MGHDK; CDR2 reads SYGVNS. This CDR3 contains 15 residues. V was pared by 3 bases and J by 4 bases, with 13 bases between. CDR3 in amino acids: CASSDQRAIYNEQFF. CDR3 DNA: TGTGCCAGCAGTGACCAGCGGGCTATATACAATGAGCAGTTCTTC.

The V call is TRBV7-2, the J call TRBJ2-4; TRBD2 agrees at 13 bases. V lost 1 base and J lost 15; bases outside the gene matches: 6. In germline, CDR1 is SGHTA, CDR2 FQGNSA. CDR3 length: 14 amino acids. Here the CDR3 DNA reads TGTGCCAGCAGCTTAGGGACTAGCGGGGGACCTTGGTACTTC. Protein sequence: CASSLGTSGGPWYF. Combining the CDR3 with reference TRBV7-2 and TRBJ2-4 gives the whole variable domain GAGVSQSPSNKVTEKGKDVELRCDPISGHTALYWYRQSLGQGLEFLIYFQGNSAPDKSGLPSDRFSAERTGGSVSTLTIQRTQQEDSAVYLCASSLGTSGGPWYFGAGTRLSVL.

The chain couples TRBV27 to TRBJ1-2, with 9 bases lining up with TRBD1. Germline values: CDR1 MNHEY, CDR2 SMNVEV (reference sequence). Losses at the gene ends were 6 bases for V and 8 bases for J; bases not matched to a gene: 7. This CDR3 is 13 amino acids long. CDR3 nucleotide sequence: TGTGCCAGCAGAGATCGGGACAGGGCGGGCTACACCTTC. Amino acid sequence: CASRDRDRAGYTF.

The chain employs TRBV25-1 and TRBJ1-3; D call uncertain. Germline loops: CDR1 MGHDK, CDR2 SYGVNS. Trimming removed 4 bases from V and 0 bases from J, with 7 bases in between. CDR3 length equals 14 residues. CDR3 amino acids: CASSAQDSGNTIYF. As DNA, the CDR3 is TGTGCCAGCAGTGCTCAGGACTCTGGAAACACCATATATTTT.

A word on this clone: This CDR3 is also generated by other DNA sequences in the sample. CDR3 loop: CASSPGTGSYEQYF. CDR3 sequence (DNA): TGTGCCAGCTCACCAGGGACAGGGTCCTACGAGCAGTACTTC. The chain carries TRBV18 and TRBJ2-7; TRBD1 matches at 9 bases. CDR1 and CDR2 from the germline V gene are KGHSH and LQKENI. The CDR3 length is 14 residues. V lost 2 bases and J lost 1; bases outside the gene matches: 0.

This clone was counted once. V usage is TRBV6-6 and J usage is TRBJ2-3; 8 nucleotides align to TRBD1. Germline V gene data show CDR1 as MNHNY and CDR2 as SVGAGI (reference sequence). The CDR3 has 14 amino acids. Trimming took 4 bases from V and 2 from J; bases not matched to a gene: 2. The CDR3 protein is CASSSDRATDTQYF. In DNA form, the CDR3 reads TGTGCCAGCAGTTCGGACAGGGCCACAGATACGCAGTATTTT.

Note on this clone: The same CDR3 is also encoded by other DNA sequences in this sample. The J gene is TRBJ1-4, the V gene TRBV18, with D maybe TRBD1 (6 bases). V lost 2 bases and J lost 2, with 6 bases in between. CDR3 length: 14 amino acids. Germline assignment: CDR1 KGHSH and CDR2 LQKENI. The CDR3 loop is CASSPTGTNEKLFF. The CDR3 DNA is TGTGCCAGCTCACCAACAGGGACTAATGAAAAACTGTTTTTT.

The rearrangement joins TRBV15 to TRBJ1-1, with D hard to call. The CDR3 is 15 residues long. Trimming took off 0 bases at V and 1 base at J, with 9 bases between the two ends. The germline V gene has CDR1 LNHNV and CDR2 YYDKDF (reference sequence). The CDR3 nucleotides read TGTGCCACCAGCAGAGACAGGTTGGGGAACACTGAAGCTTTCTTT. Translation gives CATSRDRLGNTEAFF.

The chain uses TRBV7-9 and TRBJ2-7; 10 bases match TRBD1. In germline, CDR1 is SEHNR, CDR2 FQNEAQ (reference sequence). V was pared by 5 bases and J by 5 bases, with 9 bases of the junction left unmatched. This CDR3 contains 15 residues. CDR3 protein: CASSRWDRGSNEQYF. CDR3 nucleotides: TGTGCCAGCAGCCGCTGGGACAGGGGATCTAACGAGCAGTACTTC.

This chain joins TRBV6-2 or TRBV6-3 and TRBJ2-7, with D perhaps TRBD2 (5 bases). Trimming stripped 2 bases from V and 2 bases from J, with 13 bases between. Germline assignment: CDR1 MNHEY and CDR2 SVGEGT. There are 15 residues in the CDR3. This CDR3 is CASSYRSAGAYEQYF. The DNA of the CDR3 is TGTGCCAGCAGTTACCGGTCGGCGGGTGCCTACGAGCAGTACTTC.

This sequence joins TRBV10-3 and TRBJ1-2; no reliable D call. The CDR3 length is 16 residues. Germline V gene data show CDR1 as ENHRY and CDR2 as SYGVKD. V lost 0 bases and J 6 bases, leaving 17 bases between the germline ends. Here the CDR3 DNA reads TGTGCCATCAGTGAGTCGGAGTGGCAACCGAAAAATGGCTACACCTTC. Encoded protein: CAISESEWQPKNGYTF.

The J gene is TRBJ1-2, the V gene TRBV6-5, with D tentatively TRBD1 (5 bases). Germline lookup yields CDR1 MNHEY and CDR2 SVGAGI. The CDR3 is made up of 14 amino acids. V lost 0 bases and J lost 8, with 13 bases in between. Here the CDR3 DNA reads TGTGCCAGCAGTTACTCGGGGAGGGGCCCAGGCTACACCTTC. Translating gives CASSYSGRGPGYTF.

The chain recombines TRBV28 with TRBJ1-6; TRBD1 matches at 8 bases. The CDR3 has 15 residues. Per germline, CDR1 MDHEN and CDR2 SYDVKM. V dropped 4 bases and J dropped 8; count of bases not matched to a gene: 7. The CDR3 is CASSSLPGGYSPLHF. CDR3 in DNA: TGTGCCAGCAGTTCTTTGCCAGGGGGCTATTCACCCCTCCACTTT.

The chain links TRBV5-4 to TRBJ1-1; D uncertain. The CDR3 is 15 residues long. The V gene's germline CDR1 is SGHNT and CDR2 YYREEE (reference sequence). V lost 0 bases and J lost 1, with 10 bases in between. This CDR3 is CASSLAGTPNTEAFF. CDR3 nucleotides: TGTGCCAGCAGCTTGGCCGGTACCCCGAACACTGAAGCTTTCTTT. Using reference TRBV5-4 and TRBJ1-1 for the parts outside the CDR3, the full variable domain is ETGVTQSPTHLIKTRGQQVTLRCSSQSGHNTVSWYQQALGQGPQFIFQYYREEENGRGNFPPRFSGLQFPNYSSELNVNALELDDSALYLCASSLAGTPNTEAFFGQGTRLTVV.

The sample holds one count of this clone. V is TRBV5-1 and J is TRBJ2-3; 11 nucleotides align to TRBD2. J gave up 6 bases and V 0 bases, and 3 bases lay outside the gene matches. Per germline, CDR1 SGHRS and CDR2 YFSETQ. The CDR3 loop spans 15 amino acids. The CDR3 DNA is TGCGCCAGCAGCTTGGTAGCGGGAGGGGCGGATACGCAGTATTTT. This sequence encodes CASSLVAGGADTQYF.